Presented here are 29 T cell receptor beta chains from one specimen sequenced in a study of control samples from healthy donors and cancer patients. TCRdb's table, derived via immunoSEQ multiplex PCR, lists solely in-frame clones and lacks some. The sample consists of approximately 97,000 clones, about 85% of them appearing once. Specimen: blood. These receptors originate from a man aged 25-45 years in good health.

The table lists this clone with a few counts. The V gene is TRBV6-1, the J gene TRBJ1-5; no firm D call. V was shortened by 0 bases and J by 6 bases, with 12 bases between the two germline ends. The CDR3 is 15 amino acids. The germline V gene has CDR1 MNHNS and CDR2 SASEGT. The CDR3 bases are TGTGCCAGCAGTGAAGCGATGGGATCGACTCAGCCCCAGCATTTT. Translation gives CASSEAMGSTQPQHF.

This rearrangement joins TRBV10-3 to TRBJ1-3; D unresolved. V was pared by 8 bases and J by 4 bases, with 12 bases between. Germline V gene data show CDR1 as ENHRY and CDR2 as SYGVKD. This CDR3 comprises 13 residues. CDR3 in amino acids: CAISDAWGNTIYF. CDR3 nucleotide sequence: TGTGCCATCTCGGACGCCTGGGGAAACACCATATATTTT.

Of note for this clone: This sample also contains other DNA sequences that code for the same CDR3. This rearrangement joins TRBV19 to TRBJ2-5, with 7 bases aligning to TRBD1. V shed 3 bases, J shed 5 bases, and the junction held 3 bases outside the gene matches. CDR1 and CDR2 from the germline V gene are LNHDA and SQIVND (reference sequence). This CDR3 is 13 amino acids long. The CDR3 protein is CASSMTGQETQYF. As DNA, the CDR3 is TGTGCCAGTAGTATGACAGGGCAGGAGACCCAGTACTTC.

The chain joins TRBV11-2 to TRBJ2-1, with D maybe TRBD2 (7 bases). The CDR3 is 15 amino acids. V was shortened by 3 bases and J by 3 bases, with 12 bases between the two germline ends. Germline loops: CDR1 SGHAT, CDR2 FQNNGV. CDR3 nucleotides: TGTGCCAGCAGCTTTCGAGGGGGGGACTACAATGAGCAGTTCTTC. This gives the protein CASSFRGGDYNEQFF.

The chain links TRBV24-1 to TRBJ1-6; TRBD1 matches 9 bases. From germline, CDR1 is KGHDR and CDR2 SFDVKD. The CDR3 runs 15 residues. J was trimmed by 9 bases and V by 4 bases; bases with no gene match: 6. The CDR3 here is CATSEPGTGPSPLHF. The CDR3 DNA reads as TGTGCCACCAGTGAGCCCGGGACAGGGCCTTCACCCCTCCACTTT.

V is TRBV21-1 and J is TRBJ1-2; the tabulated D call, TRBD1, remains unverified against the DNA. TRBV21-1 is annotated as a pseudogene. This CDR3 comprises 15 residues. The CDR3 spells CASSTDGQSNYGYTF. CDR3 DNA sequence: TGTGCCAGCAGCACCGATGGACAGTCTAACTATGGCTACACCTTC.

J is TRBJ1-3 and V is TRBV19; D is unresolved. CDR1 is LNHDA, CDR2 SQIVND, per germline (reference sequence). The germline V and J ends were trimmed by 5 bases and 0 bases, with 14 bases remaining between them. The CDR3 is made up of 16 amino acids. DNA of the CDR3: TGTGCCAGTAGTTCGAGACGGATGAACTCTGGAAACACCATATATTTT. Its translation is CASSSRRMNSGNTIYF.

The chain links TRBV5-8 to TRBJ1-1; 7 bases are a match to TRBD1. CDR1 and CDR2 from the germline V gene are SGHTS and YDEGEE. With V trimmed by 1 base and J by 4 bases, 4 bases remained unmatched. CDR3 length: 14 residues. DNA of the CDR3: TGTGCCAGCAGCTTGAGGGGGCTAGGCACTGAAGCTTTCTTT. Translation gives CASSLRGLGTEAFF.

The chain couples TRBV5-1 to TRBJ2-2, with TRBD2 matching 7 bases. This CDR3 has 14 residues. The ends lost 4 bases at V and 9 bases at J; junction bases unmatched: 9. Germline lookup yields CDR1 SGHRS and CDR2 YFSETQ. The CDR3 region is CASSLRGELRELFF. CDR3 in DNA: TGCGCCAGCAGCCTCCGGGGGGAACTTAGGGAGCTGTTTTTT.

This chain connects TRBV9 to TRBJ1-1; 8 nucleotides align to TRBD1. Trimming at V came to 3 bases and at J to 3 bases, leaving 7 bases not matched to a gene. From germline, CDR1 is SGDLS and CDR2 YYNGEE. There are 15 residues in the CDR3. The CDR3 loop reads CASSAGQGRDTEAFF. The CDR3 DNA sequence: TGTGCCAGCAGCGCCGGACAGGGTAGGGACACTGAAGCTTTCTTT.

CDR3 residues: CASSRPGREKLFF. CDR3 DNA: TGTGCCAGCAGCCGCCCGGGCCGGGAAAAACTGTTTTTT. V usage is TRBV12-3 or TRBV12-4 and J usage is TRBJ1-4; D gene ambiguous. V lost 6 bases and J 8 bases, leaving 13 bases between the germline ends. CDR3 length: 13 residues.

This clone was detected once. The chain combines TRBV30 with TRBJ2-2; D gene uncertain. Germline V lookup: CDR1 GTSNPN, CDR2 SVGIG (reference sequence). V was shortened by 1 base and J by 2 bases, with 11 bases between the two germline ends. The CDR3 runs to 15 residues. CDR3: CAWSGARINTGELFF. The CDR3 nucleotides read TGTGCCTGGAGTGGAGCCAGAATAAACACCGGGGAGCTGTTTTTT.

The V gene is TRBV29-1, the J gene TRBJ1-1, with TRBD1 identical over 8 bases. The V and J ends lost 6 bases and 4 bases, in that order; junction bases with no gene match: 19. CDR3 length: 17 amino acids. From germline, CDR1 is SQVTM and CDR2 ANQGSEA. This chain's CDR3 is CSVAKNRGRIRGTEAFF. As DNA, the CDR3 is TGCAGCGTGGCTAAAAACAGGGGGAGGATTCGTGGCACTGAAGCTTTCTTT.

The chain carries TRBV7-8 and TRBJ1-2; no reliable D call. Between the trimmed V and J ends, which lost 3 bases and 3 bases, there was a span of 5 bases. The CDR3 length is 12 residues. Germline CDR1 and CDR2: SGHVS and FQNEAQ. Written as DNA, the CDR3 is TGTGCCAGCAGCTTTACGGACTATGGCTACACCTTC. Translating it yields CASSFTDYGYTF.

The chain recombines TRBV28 with TRBJ2-3, with 7 bases matching TRBD1. V trimming: 3 bases; J trimming: 0 bases; junction bases outside the gene matches: 6. The CDR3 spans 16 residues. Germline loops: CDR1 MDHEN, CDR2 SYDVKM. The CDR3 is CASSFYGTESTDTQYF. The CDR3 DNA is TGTGCCAGCAGTTTTTACGGGACAGAGAGCACAGATACGCAGTATTTT.

V gene TRBV18 combines with J gene TRBJ2-7; perhaps TRBD1 as D (5 bases). V lost 1 base to trimming and J lost 1 base, with 8 bases between them. From germline, CDR1 is KGHSH and CDR2 LQKENI. CDR3 length equals 14 residues. CDR3 bases: TGTGCCAGCTCACCACAAGGGGTGTCCTACGAGCAGTACTTC. This gives the protein CASSPQGVSYEQYF.

The chain joins TRBV30 to TRBJ2-7; 10 bases line up with TRBD1. This CDR3 comprises 14 residues. Trimming at V came to 5 bases and at J to 3 bases, leaving 7 bases not matched to a gene. The germline V gene has CDR1 GTSNPN and CDR2 SVGIG (reference sequence). The CDR3 loop is CAWERQGANYEQYF. The CDR3 DNA follows: TGTGCCTGGGAGAGACAGGGGGCGAACTACGAGCAGTACTTC.

The gene calls are TRBV6-5 and TRBJ2-7, with TRBD1 as a possible D gene (6 bases). The V end was cut by 6 bases, the J end by 5 bases, with 17 bases between. This CDR3 has 14 residues. Germline values: CDR1 MNHEY, CDR2 SVGAGI. The chain's CDR3 is CASSNTGRIDEQYF. For the CDR3, the DNA is TGTGCCAGCAGCAATACAGGGAGAATCGACGAGCAGTACTTC.

The V call is TRBV7-9, the J call TRBJ2-7; D gene unclear. Looked up from germline, CDR1 is SEHNR and CDR2 is FQNEAQ (reference sequence). Trimming took 4 bases from V and 0 from J, leaving 13 bases between them. The CDR3 is 15 amino acids. The CDR3: CASSSPGPASYEQYF. CDR3 DNA sequence: TGTGCCAGCAGCTCCCCGGGCCCAGCCTCCTACGAGCAGTACTTC.

This sequence joins TRBV13 and TRBJ1-1, with 8 bases that match TRBD1. The J segment lost 8 bases and the V segment lost 3 bases, leaving 11 bases of the junction unmatched. Germline CDR1 reads PRHDT; CDR2 reads FYEKMQ (reference sequence). This CDR3 is built from 15 residues. The CDR3 DNA reads as TGTGCCAGCAGCTTCCCTAATGCCGACAGGGGAGAAGCTTTCTTT. Its protein is CASSFPNADRGEAFF.

The rearrangement uses TRBV6-5 and TRBJ2-2; no clear D gene. CDR1 and CDR2 (germline): MNHEY, SVGAGI. V shed 6 bases and J shed 6 bases, with 5 bases lying between them. The CDR3 is 11 amino acids. CDR3 residues: CASSQAGELFF. CDR3 DNA: TGTGCCAGCAGCCAAGCCGGGGAGCTGTTTTTT.

The chain employs TRBV11-2 and TRBJ1-3, with a weak D call TRBD1 (5 bases). Germline V gene data show CDR1 as SGHAT and CDR2 as FQNNGV. CDR3 length: 14 amino acids. V dropped 5 bases and J dropped 4 bases, with 12 bases sitting between them. CDR3 protein: CASSEGHAGNTIYF. The CDR3 nucleotides read TGTGCCAGCAGCGAAGGACACGCGGGAAACACCATATATTTT.

The rearrangement joins TRBV7-9 to TRBJ1-4; no firm D call. This CDR3 is 15 amino acids long. Germline CDR1 is SEHNR and CDR2 is FQNEAQ (reference sequence). Trimming left V 6 bases short and J 7 bases short, with 18 bases between. The CDR3 sequence: CASSRSRTLSEKLFF. The CDR3 DNA reads as TGTGCCAGCAGTCGGAGTCGGACCCTCAGTGAAAAACTGTTTTTT.

This chain uses TRBV5-5 with TRBJ1-6; D not certain. V was clipped by 6 bases and J by 6 bases, with 13 bases between them. This CDR3 contains 14 residues. In germline, CDR1 is SGHKS, CDR2 YYEKEE (reference sequence). The CDR3 protein is CASTAALFNSPLHF. CDR3 DNA: TGTGCCAGCACCGCGGCCCTTTTTAATTCACCCCTCCACTTT.

The V call is TRBV5-4, the J call TRBJ1-1; TRBD1 might be the D (6 bases). The CDR3 consists of 14 residues. V was trimmed by 4 bases and J by 5 bases, leaving 15 bases between them. The germline V gene encodes CDR1 SGHNT and CDR2 YYREEE (reference sequence). The CDR3 sequence: CASSGRGGGTEAFF. The CDR3 nucleotides read TGTGCCAGCAGCGGCAGGGGCGGGGGGACTGAAGCTTTCTTT.

The table lists this clone with a few counts. The chain couples TRBV7-3 to TRBJ2-7; 10 bases line up with TRBD2. CDR3 length equals 15 residues. V shed 5 bases, J shed 5 bases, and the junction held 9 bases outside the gene matches. Per the germline V gene, CDR1 is SGHTA and CDR2 is FQGTGA. The CDR3 coding sequence is TGTGCCAGCAGCCCTCGACTAGCGGGTATCAACGAGCAGTACTTC. It yields the protein CASSPRLAGINEQYF.

This chain links TRBV27 with TRBJ1-4; D call uncertain. V dropped 6 bases and J dropped 0 bases, with 11 bases sitting between them. This CDR3 is 15 amino acids long. Germline V lookup: CDR1 MNHEY, CDR2 SMNVEV (reference sequence). The CDR3 spells CASRAHIATNEKLFF. For the CDR3, the DNA is TGTGCCAGCAGGGCCCACATTGCAACTAATGAAAAACTGTTTTTT.

The V call is TRBV6-1, the J call TRBJ1-2; no reliable D call. The CDR3 contains 14 residues. Germline V gene data show CDR1 as MNHNS and CDR2 as SASEGT. V lost 2 bases and J 3 bases, leaving 10 bases between the germline ends. The CDR3 loop is CASSEIGNDYGYTF. The CDR3 coding sequence is TGTGCCAGCAGTGAAATCGGGAACGACTATGGCTACACCTTC.

The gene calls are TRBV19 and TRBJ2-7; possibly TRBD2 for D (5 bases). This CDR3 is built from 13 residues. CDR1 and CDR2 (germline): LNHDA, SQIVND (reference sequence). Between the trimmed V and J ends, which lost 0 bases and 9 bases, there was a span of 12 bases. CDR3 region: CASSIDRLTRQYF. For the CDR3, the DNA is TGTGCCAGTAGTATAGATCGACTAACGCGGCAGTACTTC.